This T cell receptor beta chain was sequenced for a study of blood T cell repertoires in COVID-19. In the study overall: The United States, Italy and Spain supplied acute and convalescent COVID-19 samples. PBMCs, B-cell-depleted T cells, or T cells provided the cDNA or gDNA that made up the material.

V lost 8 bases, J lost 2 bases, and 13 bases lay in between. CDR1 and CDR2 (germline): GTSNPN, SVGIG (reference sequence). The CDR3 is 13 amino acids. Authors' methods: By means of reference gene primer amplification, nucleated cell counts were estimated. Sequenced by immunoSEQ multiplex PCR; TCRdb stores in-frame clones only, minus some. That table is the source of V, J and clone size, and D and trimming were worked out from the DNA. The table lists roughly 190,000 clones, over 70% of them singletons. Sequencing was carried out using peripheral blood. The TCR sequence derives from a man in his 60s with acute or convalescent COVID-19. The J gene is TRBJ2-1, the V gene TRBV30, with D maybe TRBD2 (6 bases). CDR3 DNA sequence: TGTGCCGCGAAGCGGGTGACCTACAATGAGCAGTTCTTC. Translated, it gives CAAKRVTYNEQFF.